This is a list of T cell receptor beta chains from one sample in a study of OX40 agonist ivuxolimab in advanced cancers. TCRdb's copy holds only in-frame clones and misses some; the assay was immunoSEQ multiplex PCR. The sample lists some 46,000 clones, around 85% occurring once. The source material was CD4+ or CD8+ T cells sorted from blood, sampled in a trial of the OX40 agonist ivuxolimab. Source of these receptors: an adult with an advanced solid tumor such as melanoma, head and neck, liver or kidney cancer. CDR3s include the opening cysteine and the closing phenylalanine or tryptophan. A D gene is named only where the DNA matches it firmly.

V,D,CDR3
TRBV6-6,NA,CASTFSREGQGYGYTF
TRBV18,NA,CATSWGLASNTGELFF
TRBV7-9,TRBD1,CASSHGQGDGYTF
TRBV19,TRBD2,CASSSSGMNIQYF
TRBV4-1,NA,CASSQEREYTEAFF
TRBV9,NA,CASSVDWSSSSTDTQYF
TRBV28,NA,CASSSGASGGHQETQYF
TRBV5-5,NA,CASSLAPDTEAFF
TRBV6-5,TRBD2,CASSFGGVSYEQYF
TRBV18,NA,CASSGGGGNQPQHF
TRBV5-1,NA,CASSLVPGSTDTQYF
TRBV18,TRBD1,CASSSDRGNQPQHF
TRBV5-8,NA,CASSSLLQGGWSNQPQHF
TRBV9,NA,CASSVEGRGALSQENTEAFF
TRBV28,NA,CASSFGGGYTGELFF
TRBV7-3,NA,CASSLDSGQPQHF
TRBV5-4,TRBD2,CASSASGTSGYEQYF
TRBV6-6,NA,CASTPGAWGNQPQHF
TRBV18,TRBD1,CASSRGQAPDTQYF
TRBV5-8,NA,CASRGGGLQETQYF
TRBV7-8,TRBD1,CASSPRGRGLGGYTF
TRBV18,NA,CASSVQENYGYTF
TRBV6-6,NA,CASSYSIGGRNTIYF
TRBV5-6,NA,CASSLKREQYF
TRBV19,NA,CASSIGGTVNYGYTF
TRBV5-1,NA,CASRTTPYNEQFF
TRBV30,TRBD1,CAWSVPQGAEKLFF
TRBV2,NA,CASSEDGQPQHF